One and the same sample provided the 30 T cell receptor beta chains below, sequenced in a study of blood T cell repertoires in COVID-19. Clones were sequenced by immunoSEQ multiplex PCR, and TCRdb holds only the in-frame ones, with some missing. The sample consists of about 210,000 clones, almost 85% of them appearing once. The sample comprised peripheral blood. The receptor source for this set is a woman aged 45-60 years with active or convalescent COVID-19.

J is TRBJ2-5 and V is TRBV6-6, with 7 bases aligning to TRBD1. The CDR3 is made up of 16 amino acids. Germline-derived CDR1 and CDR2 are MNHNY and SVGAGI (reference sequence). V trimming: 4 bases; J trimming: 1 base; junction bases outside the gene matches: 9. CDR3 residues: CASSLQTGRIQETQYF. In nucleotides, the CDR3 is TGTGCCAGCAGTTTGCAGACAGGGCGTATCCAAGAGACCCAGTACTTC.

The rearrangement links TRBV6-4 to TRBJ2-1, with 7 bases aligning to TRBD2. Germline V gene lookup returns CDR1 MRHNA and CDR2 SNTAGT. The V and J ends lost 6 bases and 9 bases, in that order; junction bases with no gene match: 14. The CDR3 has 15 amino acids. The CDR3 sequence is CASRGGEHPHLEQFF. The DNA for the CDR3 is TGTGCCAGCAGGGGGGGGGAACACCCTCACCTTGAGCAGTTCTTC.

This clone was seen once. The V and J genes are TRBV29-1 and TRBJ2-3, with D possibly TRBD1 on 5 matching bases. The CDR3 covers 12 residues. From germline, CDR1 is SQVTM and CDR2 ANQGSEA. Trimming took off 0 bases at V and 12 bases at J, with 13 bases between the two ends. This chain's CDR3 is CSVEEGDLVQYF. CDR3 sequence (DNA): TGCAGCGTTGAAGAAGGGGATTTAGTACAGTATTTT.

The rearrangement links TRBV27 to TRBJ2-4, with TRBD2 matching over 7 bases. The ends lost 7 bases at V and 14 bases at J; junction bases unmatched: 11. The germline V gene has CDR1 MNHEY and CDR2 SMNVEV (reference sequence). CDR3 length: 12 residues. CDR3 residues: CASKQAGRDEYF. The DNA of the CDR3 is TGTGCCAGCAAACAAGCGGGACGGGATGAGTACTTC.

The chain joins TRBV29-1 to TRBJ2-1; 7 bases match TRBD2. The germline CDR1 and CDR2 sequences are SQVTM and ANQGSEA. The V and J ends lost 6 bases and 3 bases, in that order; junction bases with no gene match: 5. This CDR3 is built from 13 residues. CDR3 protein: CSVAGYGYNEQFF. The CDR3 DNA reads TGCAGCGTAGCGGGATACGGCTACAATGAGCAGTTCTTC.

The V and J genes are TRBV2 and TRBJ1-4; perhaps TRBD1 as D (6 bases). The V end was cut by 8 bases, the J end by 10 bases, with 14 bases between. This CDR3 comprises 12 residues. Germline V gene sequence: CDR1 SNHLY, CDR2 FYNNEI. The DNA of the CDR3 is TGTGCCAGCCAAGGCAGGGGAAGAAAACTGTTTTTT. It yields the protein CASQGRGRKLFF.

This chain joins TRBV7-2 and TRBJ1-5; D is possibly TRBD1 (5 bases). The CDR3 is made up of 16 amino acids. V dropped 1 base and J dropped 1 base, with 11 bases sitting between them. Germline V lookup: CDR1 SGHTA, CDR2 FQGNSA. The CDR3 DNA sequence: TGTGCCAGCAGCTTAGATGCGGGGGGGAGCAATCAGCCCCAGCATTTT. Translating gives CASSLDAGGSNQPQHF.

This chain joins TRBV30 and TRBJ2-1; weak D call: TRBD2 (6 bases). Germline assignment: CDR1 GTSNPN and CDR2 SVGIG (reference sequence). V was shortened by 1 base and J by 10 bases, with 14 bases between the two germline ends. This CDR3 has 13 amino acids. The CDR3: CAWSGNRDWEQFF. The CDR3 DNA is TGTGCCTGGAGTGGAAACCGGGACTGGGAGCAGTTCTTC.

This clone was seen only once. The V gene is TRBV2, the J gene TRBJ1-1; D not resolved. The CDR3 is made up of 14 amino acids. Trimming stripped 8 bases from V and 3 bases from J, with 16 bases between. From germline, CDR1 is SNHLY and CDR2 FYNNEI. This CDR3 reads CASPRRPEDTEAFF. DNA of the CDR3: TGTGCCAGCCCCCGTCGCCCCGAGGACACTGAAGCTTTCTTT.

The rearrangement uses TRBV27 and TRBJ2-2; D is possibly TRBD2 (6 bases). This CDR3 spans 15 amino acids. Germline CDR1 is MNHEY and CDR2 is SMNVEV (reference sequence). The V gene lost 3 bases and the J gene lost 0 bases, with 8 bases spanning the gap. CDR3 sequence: CASSFRGANTGELFF. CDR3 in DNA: TGTGCCAGCAGTTTTCGCGGGGCGAACACCGGGGAGCTGTTTTTT.

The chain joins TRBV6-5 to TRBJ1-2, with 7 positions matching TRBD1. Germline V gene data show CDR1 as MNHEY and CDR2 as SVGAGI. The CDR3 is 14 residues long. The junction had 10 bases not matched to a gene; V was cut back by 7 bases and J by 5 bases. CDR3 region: CASTFRLQGYGYTF. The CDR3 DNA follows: TGTGCCAGCACCTTTCGGTTACAGGGGTATGGCTACACCTTC.

The CDR3 region has the DNA TGTGCCAGCAGTCGTAGCGGGAGGAATGAGCAGTTCTTC. Residues: CASSRSGRNEQFF. The rearrangement uses TRBV2 and TRBJ2-1; 10 nucleotides match TRBD2. V shed 5 bases, J shed 7 bases, and the junction held 2 bases outside the gene matches. Germline-derived CDR1 and CDR2 are SNHLY and FYNNEI. This CDR3 has 13 residues.

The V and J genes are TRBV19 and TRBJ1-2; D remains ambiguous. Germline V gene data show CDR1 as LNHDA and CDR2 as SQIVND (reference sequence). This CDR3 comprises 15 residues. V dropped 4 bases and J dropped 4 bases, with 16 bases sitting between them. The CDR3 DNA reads TGTGCCAGTAGTAGGCGCCTCGGGGAAGGCTATGGCTACACCTTC. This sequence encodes CASSRRLGEGYGYTF.

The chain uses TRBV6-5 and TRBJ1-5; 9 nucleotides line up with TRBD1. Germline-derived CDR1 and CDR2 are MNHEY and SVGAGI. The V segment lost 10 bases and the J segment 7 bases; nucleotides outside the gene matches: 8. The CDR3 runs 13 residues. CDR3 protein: CATGQGFRQPQHF. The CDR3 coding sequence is TGTGCCACCGGACAGGGGTTCAGGCAGCCCCAGCATTTT.

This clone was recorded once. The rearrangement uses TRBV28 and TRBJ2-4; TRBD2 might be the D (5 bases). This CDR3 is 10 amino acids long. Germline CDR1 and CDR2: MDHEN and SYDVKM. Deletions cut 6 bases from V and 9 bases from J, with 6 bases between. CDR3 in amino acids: CASSRGIQYF. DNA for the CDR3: TGTGCCAGCAGCCGGGGCATTCAGTACTTC.

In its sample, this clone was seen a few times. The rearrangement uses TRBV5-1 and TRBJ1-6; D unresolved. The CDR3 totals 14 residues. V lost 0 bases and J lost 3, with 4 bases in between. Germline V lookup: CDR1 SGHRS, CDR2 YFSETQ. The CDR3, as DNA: TGCGCCAGCAGCTTGGACAGCTATAATTCACCCCTCCACTTT. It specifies CASSLDSYNSPLHF.

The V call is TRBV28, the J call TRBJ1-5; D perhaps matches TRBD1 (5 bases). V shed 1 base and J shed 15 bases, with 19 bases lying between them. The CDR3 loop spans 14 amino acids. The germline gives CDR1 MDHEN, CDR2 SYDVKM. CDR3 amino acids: CASSLSSDLDTGHF. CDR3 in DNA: TGTGCCAGCAGTTTATCGTCGGATTTGGACACGGGGCATTTT. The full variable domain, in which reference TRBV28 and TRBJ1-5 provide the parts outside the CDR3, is DVKVTQSSRYLVKRTGEKVFLECVQDMDHENMFWYRQDPGLGLRLIYFSYDVKMKEKGDIPEGYSVSREKKERFSLILESASTNQTSMYLCASSLSSDLDTGHFGDGTRLSIL.

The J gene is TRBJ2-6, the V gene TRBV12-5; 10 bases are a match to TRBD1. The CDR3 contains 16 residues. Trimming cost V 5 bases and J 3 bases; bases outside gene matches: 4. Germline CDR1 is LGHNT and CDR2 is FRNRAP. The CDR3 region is CASGLTGGGGANVLTF. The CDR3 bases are TGTGCTAGTGGTCTGACAGGGGGCGGTGGGGCCAACGTCCTGACTTTC.

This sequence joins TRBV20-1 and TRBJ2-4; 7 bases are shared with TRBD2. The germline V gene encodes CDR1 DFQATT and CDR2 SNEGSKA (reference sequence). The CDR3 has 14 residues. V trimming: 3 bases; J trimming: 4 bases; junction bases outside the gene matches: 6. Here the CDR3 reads CSASDGLVKNIQYF. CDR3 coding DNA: TGCAGTGCTAGTGACGGACTAGTAAAAAACATTCAGTACTTC.

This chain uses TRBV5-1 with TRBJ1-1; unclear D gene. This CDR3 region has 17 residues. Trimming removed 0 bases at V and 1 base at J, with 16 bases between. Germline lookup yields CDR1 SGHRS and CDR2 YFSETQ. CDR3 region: CASSLVAQTAGNTEAFF. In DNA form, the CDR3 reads TGCGCCAGCAGCTTGGTGGCTCAAACAGCCGGGAACACTGAAGCTTTCTTT.

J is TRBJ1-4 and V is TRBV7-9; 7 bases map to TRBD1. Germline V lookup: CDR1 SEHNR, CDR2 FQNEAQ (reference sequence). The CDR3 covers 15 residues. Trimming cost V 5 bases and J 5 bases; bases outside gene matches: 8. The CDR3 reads CASSPTDRANEKLFF. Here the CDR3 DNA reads TGTGCCAGCAGCCCAACCGACAGGGCAAATGAAAAACTGTTTTTT. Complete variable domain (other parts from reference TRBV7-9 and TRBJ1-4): DTGVSQNPRHKITKRGQNVTFRCDPISEHNRLYWYRQTLGQGPEFLTYFQNEAQLEKSRLLSDRFSAERPKGSFSTLEIQRTEQGDSAMYLCASSPTDRANEKLFFGSGTQLSVL.

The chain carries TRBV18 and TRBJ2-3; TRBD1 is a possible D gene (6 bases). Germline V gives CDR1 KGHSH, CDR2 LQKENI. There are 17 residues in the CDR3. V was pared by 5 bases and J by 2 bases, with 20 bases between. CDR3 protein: CASSDERSGAFTDTQYF. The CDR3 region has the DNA TGTGCCAGCTCAGACGAGCGGTCAGGGGCCTTCACAGATACGCAGTATTTT.

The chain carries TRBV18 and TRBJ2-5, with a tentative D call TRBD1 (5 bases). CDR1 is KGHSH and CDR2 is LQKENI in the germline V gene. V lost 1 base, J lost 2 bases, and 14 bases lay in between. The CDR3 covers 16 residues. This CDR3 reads CASSPLDSLSQETQYF. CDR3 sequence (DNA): TGTGCCAGCTCACCACTTGACAGCCTAAGTCAAGAGACCCAGTACTTC.

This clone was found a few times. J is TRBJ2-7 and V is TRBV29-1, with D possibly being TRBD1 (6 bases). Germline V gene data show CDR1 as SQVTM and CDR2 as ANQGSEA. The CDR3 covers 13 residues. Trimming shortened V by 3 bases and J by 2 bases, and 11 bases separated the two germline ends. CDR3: CSVDRGGTYEQYF. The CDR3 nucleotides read TGCAGCGTTGACAGGGGTGGAACCTACGAGCAGTACTTC.

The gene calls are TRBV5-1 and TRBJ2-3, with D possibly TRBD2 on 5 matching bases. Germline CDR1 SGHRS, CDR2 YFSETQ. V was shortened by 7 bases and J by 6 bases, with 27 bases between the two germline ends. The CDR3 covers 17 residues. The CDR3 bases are TGCGCCAGCCGACTGTTATCCGGACCCTCGAGGGCGGATACGCAGTATTTT. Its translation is CASRLLSGPSRADTQYF.

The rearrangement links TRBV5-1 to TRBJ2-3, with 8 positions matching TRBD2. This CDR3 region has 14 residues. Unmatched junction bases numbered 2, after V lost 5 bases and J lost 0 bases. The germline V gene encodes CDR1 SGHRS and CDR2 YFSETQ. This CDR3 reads CASSSGISTDTQYF. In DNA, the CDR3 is TGCGCCAGCAGTAGCGGGATTAGCACAGATACGCAGTATTTT.

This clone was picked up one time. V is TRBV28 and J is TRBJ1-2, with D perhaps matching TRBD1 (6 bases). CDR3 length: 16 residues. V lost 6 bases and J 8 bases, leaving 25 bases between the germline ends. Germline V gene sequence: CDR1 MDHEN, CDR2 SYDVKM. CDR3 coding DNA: TGTGCCAGCAGCCTTCCCGGGACGCGGGGGCGTGTAGGCTACACCTTC. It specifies CASSLPGTRGRVGYTF.

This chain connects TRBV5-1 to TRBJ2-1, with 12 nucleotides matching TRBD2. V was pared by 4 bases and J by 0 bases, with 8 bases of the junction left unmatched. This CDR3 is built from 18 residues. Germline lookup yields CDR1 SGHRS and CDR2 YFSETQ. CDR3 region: CASSPRLAGVSSYNEQFF. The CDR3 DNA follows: TGCGCCAGCAGCCCTCGACTAGCGGGGGTTAGCTCCTACAATGAGCAGTTCTTC.

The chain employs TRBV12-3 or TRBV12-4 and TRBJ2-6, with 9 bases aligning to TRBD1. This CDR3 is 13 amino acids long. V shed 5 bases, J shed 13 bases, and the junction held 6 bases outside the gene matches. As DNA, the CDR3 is TGTGCCAGCAGTATGGGACAGGGTGAAGTCCTGACTTTC. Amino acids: CASSMGQGEVLTF.

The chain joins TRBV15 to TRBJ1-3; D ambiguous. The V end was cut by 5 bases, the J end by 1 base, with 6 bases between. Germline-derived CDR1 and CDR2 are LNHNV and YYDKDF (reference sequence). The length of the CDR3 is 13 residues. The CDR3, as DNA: TGTGCCACCAGCGGGCCTTCTGGAAACACCATATATTTT. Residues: CATSGPSGNTIYF.